The 30 T cell receptor beta chains below come from one sample, sequenced in a study of T cell clonality in common variable immunodeficiency. Study-wide results and caveats: Common variable immunodeficiency TCR beta sequences reportedly had fewer deletions and N-nucleotide insertions.

These TCRs are of unknown antigen specificity. The method was immunoSEQ multiplex PCR; TCRdb's version includes in-frame clones alone and lacks a portion of them. The sample includes 15,000 to 20,000 clones, none of them occurring once. The source material was peripheral blood mononuclear cells. These receptors all come from a human donor with common variable immunodeficiency.

As to this clone: Coverage ceases 3 residues before the CDR3 finishes, and the germline J gene fills in the end. This chain joins TRBV2 and TRBJ2-2; possible D gene TRBD2, 6 bases. V gave up 6 bases and J gave up 0 bases, with 8 bases separating them. Per the germline V gene, CDR1 is SNHLY and CDR2 is FYNNEI. The CDR3 is 14 amino acids. The CDR3 bases that were read are TGTGCCAGCAGACGACTAGCGAACACCGGGGAG. Encoded protein: CASRRLANTGE. The full CDR3 reads CASRRLANTGELFF. Filled out from reference TRBV2 and TRBJ2-2, the complete variable domain reads EPEVTQTPSHQVTQMGQEVILRCVPISNHLYFYWYRQILGQKVEFLVSFYNNEISEKSEIFDDQFSVERPDGSNFTLKIRSTKLEDSAMYFCASRRLANTGELFFGEGSRLTVL.

This clone has just a few counts. The DNA ends 3 residues before the CDR3 does, and the rest of the CDR3 is filled in from the germline J gene. The chain has TRBV7-8 and TRBJ2-7, with 9 nucleotides matching TRBD2. The CDR3 length is 16 residues. V lost 5 bases, J lost 1 base, and 9 bases stayed unmatched. CDR1 SGHVS and CDR2 FQNEAQ come from the germline V gene. The CDR3: CASSILAGERSYEQYF. The sequenced part of the CDR3 DNA is TGTGCCAGCAGCATCTTAGCGGGAGAAAGGTCCTACGAG.

Comments on this clone: The CDR3 goes on 3 residues after the read ends, and that part is filled in from the germline J gene. The chain has TRBV19 and TRBJ1-1; TRBD1 matches at 9 bases. CDR1 is LNHDA and CDR2 is SQIVND in the germline V gene (reference sequence). The J segment lost 5 bases and the V segment lost 7 bases, leaving 17 bases of the junction unmatched. The CDR3 has 17 amino acids. The CDR3 reads CASIGYGTGTRGTEAFF. CDR3 DNA (partial): TGTGCCAGTATAGGCTACGGGACAGGGACGCGCGGAACTGAA.

This clone turned up a few times. Sequencing ends 3 residues short of the CDR3 end; the germline J gene provides the rest. The V call is TRBV6-2 or TRBV6-3, the J call TRBJ2-5; D possibly matches TRBD1 or TRBD2 (5 bases each). Trimming removed 2 bases from V and 5 bases from J, with 6 bases in between. Germline V gives CDR1 MNHEY, CDR2 SVGEGT. This CDR3 has 12 amino acids. CDR3 in amino acids: CASSYEGETQYF. The part of the CDR3 DNA that was read is TGTGCCAGCAGTTACGAGGGGGAGACC.

Here the CDR3 reads CASSADRGGEKLFF. The part of the CDR3 DNA that was read is TGTGCCAGCAGCGCCGATCGGGGAGGCGAAAAA. V is TRBV2 and J is TRBJ1-4; unclear D gene. From the germline J gene comes the end of the CDR3, since the read stops 3 residues before it. Trimming shortened V by 6 bases and J by 8 bases, and 16 bases separated the two germline ends. The CDR3 length is 14 residues. CDR1 and CDR2 (germline): SNHLY, FYNNEI.

As for this clone: The read falls 3 residues short of the CDR3 end, and the missing part is taken from the germline J gene. The chain couples TRBV5-6 to TRBJ1-1; no clear D. Germline V gives CDR1 SGHDT, CDR2 YYEEEE. V lost 0 bases to trimming and J lost 7 bases, with 7 bases between them. This CDR3 comprises 12 residues. The part of the CDR3 DNA that was read is TGTGCCAGCAGCTTGGTCGAGCGTGAA. It translates to CASSLVERE. The full CDR3 protein reads CASSLVEREAFF.

This clone occurred a few times. Read data end 3 residues before the CDR3 end; the end is taken from the germline J gene. The V and J genes are TRBV7-9 and TRBJ2-7; 12 nucleotides agree with TRBD2. Germline CDR1 SEHNR, CDR2 FQNEAQ (reference sequence). Trimming at V came to 5 bases and at J to 5 bases, leaving 1 base not matched to a gene. The CDR3 extends over 13 amino acids. CDR3 amino acids: CASSTSGGNEQYF. The CDR3 bases that were read are TGTGCCAGCAGCACTAGCGGGGGGAACGAG.

Concerning this clone itself: The observed sequence ends 3 residues before the CDR3 terminus, with the missing tail filled in from the germline J gene. The chain links TRBV5-1 to TRBJ1-1, with 10 bases aligning to TRBD1. This CDR3 has 14 amino acids. With 4 bases clipped from V and 5 bases from J, the junction kept 5 bases outside the gene matches. CDR1 is SGHRS and CDR2 is YFSETQ in the germline V gene. The covered CDR3 bases are TGCGCCAGCAGCGGGGGACAGGGGAAAACTGAA. Its protein product is CASSGGQGKTE. The CDR3 as a whole reads CASSGGQGKTEAFF.

In its sample, this clone was seen many times. Coverage ceases 3 residues before the CDR3 finishes, and the germline J gene fills in the end. The chain has TRBV5-1 and TRBJ2-2, with D hard to call. The CDR3 length is 14 residues. Trimming pared 5 bases from V and 1 base from J, leaving 9 bases between. Germline loops: CDR1 SGHRS, CDR2 YFSETQ. The sequenced part of the CDR3 DNA is TGCGCCAGCAGTGGGCAGATGAACACCGGGGAG. Protein: CASSGQMNTGE. The full CDR3 reads CASSGQMNTGELFF.

A remark on this clone: Coverage ceases 3 residues before the CDR3 finishes, and the germline J gene fills in the end. This chain uses TRBV7-2 with TRBJ2-1; 9 positions match TRBD2. Germline CDR1 reads SGHTA; CDR2 reads FQGNSA. With V trimmed by 0 bases and J by 0 bases, 3 bases remained unmatched. This CDR3 has 17 amino acids. This CDR3 reads CASSLALRGGSYNEQFF. The sequenced CDR3 bases are TGTGCCAGCAGCTTAGCGCTGCGGGGGGGCTCCTACAATGAG. Filled out from reference TRBV7-2 and TRBJ2-1, the complete variable domain reads GAGVSQSPSNKVTEKGKDVELRCDPISGHTALYWYRQSLGQGLEFLIYFQGNSAPDKSGLPSDRFSAERTGGSVSTLTIQRTQQEDSAVYLCASSLALRGGSYNEQFFGPGTRLTVL.

This clone was seen many times. The read ends 3 residues before the CDR3 terminus; that terminus is restored from the germline J gene. V is TRBV7-3 and J is TRBJ2-2; TRBD2 agrees at 9 bases. V gave up 5 bases and J gave up 4 bases; unmatched junction bases: 2. From germline, CDR1 is SGHTA and CDR2 FQGTGA. The CDR3 totals 14 residues. The covered CDR3 bases are TGTGCCAGCAGCAAGGGACTAGCCACCGGGGAG. Translation gives CASSKGLATGE. The full CDR3 reads CASSKGLATGELFF.

This clone was recorded many times. The read finishes 3 residues shy of the CDR3 end, and the germline J gene is used to complete it. The same CDR3 is also encoded by other DNA sequences in this sample. V is TRBV5-4 and J is TRBJ1-5; D perhaps matches TRBD1 (5 bases). CDR1 and CDR2 from the germline V gene are SGHNT and YYREEE (reference sequence). This CDR3 is built from 15 residues. Between the trimmed V and J ends, which lost 0 bases and 5 bases, there was a span of 12 bases. The part of the CDR3 DNA that was read is TGTGCCAGCAGCTTGGGGGGGGGAGGGGATCAGCCC. Its translation is CASSLGGGGDQP. The CDR3 in its entirety is CASSLGGGGDQPQHF. Full variable domain (rest looked up from reference TRBV5-4 and TRBJ1-5): ETGVTQSPTHLIKTRGQQVTLRCSSQSGHNTVSWYQQALGQGPQFIFQYYREEENGRGNFPPRFSGLQFPNYSSELNVNALELDDSALYLCASSLGGGGDQPQHFGDGTRLSIL.

To note about this clone: The CDR3 goes on 3 residues after the read ends, and that part is filled in from the germline J gene. The chain links TRBV19 to TRBJ1-6; 9 nucleotides match TRBD1. The CDR3 loop spans 16 amino acids. CDR1 is LNHDA and CDR2 is SQIVND in the germline V gene (reference sequence). J lost 9 bases, V lost 7 bases, and 13 bases had no gene match. The CDR3 loop reads CASTGTGIGVGSPLHF. CDR3 bases read: TGTGCCAGTACCGGGACAGGGATTGGCGTGGGTTCACCC.

In the case of this clone: The CDR3 goes on 3 residues after the read ends, and that part is filled in from the germline J gene. The gene calls are TRBV2 and TRBJ2-5; D ambiguous. The CDR3 totals 12 residues. The V gene lost 7 bases and the J gene lost 3 bases, with 9 bases spanning the gap. Germline CDR1 SNHLY, CDR2 FYNNEI. The CDR3 is CASTRVKETQYF. CDR3 bases read: TGTGCCAGCACCCGGGTCAAAGAGACC.

As concerns this clone: The read ends 3 residues before the CDR3 terminus; that terminus is restored from the germline J gene. The chain carries TRBV18 and TRBJ1-2; D call uncertain. CDR1 KGHSH and CDR2 LQKENI come from the germline V gene. V lost 5 bases, J lost 6 bases, and 16 bases lay in between. The CDR3 is 14 amino acids. CDR3 loop: CASSDLGLPDGYTF. Partial CDR3 DNA: TGTGCCAGCTCAGATCTCGGGTTACCGGATGGC.

Comments on this clone: The read halts 3 residues ahead of the CDR3 end, with the missing end drawn from the germline J gene. This rearrangement joins TRBV7-9 to TRBJ1-1; D is perhaps TRBD1 (5 bases). In germline, CDR1 is SEHNR, CDR2 FQNEAQ (reference sequence). The CDR3 contains 14 residues. V lost 1 base to trimming and J lost 1 base, with 7 bases between them. The DNA read from the CDR3 is TGTGCCAGCAGCTTAGGGACACAGAACACTGAA. This codes for CASSLGTQNTE. From start to end, the CDR3 is CASSLGTQNTEAFF.

This clone occurred many times. From the germline J gene comes the end of the CDR3, since the read stops 3 residues before it. This sequence joins TRBV7-2 and TRBJ2-1; D perhaps matches TRBD2 (5 bases). Germline loops: CDR1 SGHTA, CDR2 FQGNSA. The CDR3 contains 14 residues. Trimming shortened V by 5 bases and J by 7 bases, and 15 bases separated the two germline ends. The CDR3: CASSTGLPGNEQFF. The sequenced CDR3 bases are TGTGCCAGCAGCACCGGACTCCCTGGGAATGAG.

This clone ranks as medium-sized. The read terminates 3 residues before the CDR3 end, so the remaining end is supplied by the germline J gene. This sequence joins TRBV7-9 and TRBJ2-7; D possibly corresponds to TRBD2 (5 bases). Trimming left V 8 bases short and J 1 base short, with 12 bases between. Per germline, CDR1 SEHNR and CDR2 FQNEAQ (reference sequence). The CDR3 sequence is 13 residues long. CDR3 residues: CASSGLSSYEQYF. The sequenced part of the CDR3 DNA is TGTGCCAGCTCCGGACTGAGTTCCTACGAG.

A note on this clone: The CDR3 goes on 3 residues after the read ends, and that part is filled in from the germline J gene. The chain combines TRBV19 with TRBJ1-1, with D maybe TRBD1 (5 bases). CDR1 is LNHDA and CDR2 is SQIVND in the germline V gene (reference sequence). Deletions cut 4 bases from V and 1 base from J, with 19 bases between. The CDR3 is 17 residues long. The CDR3 region is CASSRGRGGRGNTEAFF. The sequenced CDR3 bases are TGTGCCAGTAGTAGAGGACGGGGGGGTAGAGGGAACACTGAA.

This clone was seen more than once but under ten times. The sequenced fragment ends 3 residues before the CDR3 boundary, so the rest is inferred from the germline J gene. The genes are TRBV19 and TRBJ2-3; 8 bases fit TRBD2. Germline CDR1 reads LNHDA; CDR2 reads SQIVND (reference sequence). The CDR3 spans 14 residues. V dropped 7 bases and J dropped 4; count of bases not matched to a gene: 7. CDR3 residues: CASNLGLASDTQYF. Partial CDR3 DNA: TGTGCCAGTAACTTAGGACTAGCATCAGATACG.

Details on this clone: With the read ending 3 residues before the CDR3 end, the germline J gene is used to fill in that end. The chain couples TRBV6-1 to TRBJ1-2; no clear D gene. CDR3 length: 13 residues. Per the germline V gene, CDR1 is MNHNS and CDR2 is SASEGT. Trimming left V 2 bases short and J 7 bases short, with 11 bases between. The sequenced part of the CDR3 DNA is TGTGCCAGCAGTGAAAATAGGGTAACTGGC. Translation gives CASSENRVTG. The complete CDR3 protein is CASSENRVTGYTF.

This clone has just a few counts. Read sequence stops 3 residues before the CDR3 end, and the germline J gene provides the missing end. V gene TRBV7-3 combines with J gene TRBJ2-3; D may be TRBD1 (6 bases). Between the trimmed V and J ends, which lost 1 base and 2 bases, there was a span of 10 bases. The CDR3 is made up of 15 amino acids. Looked up from germline, CDR1 is SGHTA and CDR2 is FQGTGA. The CDR3 reads CASSLKLGHTDTQYF. The sequenced CDR3 bases are TGTGCCAGCAGCTTAAAGTTGGGACACACAGATACG.

In its sample, this clone was seen many times. The read is 3 residues too short to cover the CDR3 end, so that end is filled in from the germline J gene. The chain is built from TRBV18 and TRBJ1-1; TRBD1 agrees at 7 bases. Unmatched junction bases numbered 6, after V lost 0 bases and J lost 5 bases. This CDR3 region has 15 residues. Germline values: CDR1 KGHSH, CDR2 LQKENI. The CDR3 reads CASSPPNRGWTEAFF. The sequenced CDR3 bases are TGTGCCAGCTCACCACCGAACAGGGGCTGGACTGAA. Drawing the rest from reference TRBV18 and TRBJ1-1, the complete variable domain is NAGVMQNPRHLVRRRGQEARLRCSPMKGHSHVYWYRQLPEEGLKFMVYLQKENIIDESGMPKERFSAEFPKEGPSILRIQQVVRGDSAAYFCASSPPNRGWTEAFFGQGTRLTVV.

This clone was picked up many times. The read terminates 3 residues before the CDR3 end, so the remaining end is supplied by the germline J gene. The rearrangement links TRBV14 to TRBJ1-1; D uncertain. V was cut by 4 bases and J by 2 bases, with 14 bases left in between. The V gene's germline CDR1 is SGHDN and CDR2 FVKESK. This CDR3 contains 15 residues. CDR3 DNA (partial): TGTGCCAGCAGCCTTCGAAAGACTCAAAACACTGAA. Its translation: CASSLRKTQNTE. The entire CDR3 protein is CASSLRKTQNTEAFF. The entire variable domain, with the rest obtained from reference TRBV14 and TRBJ1-1, is as follows: EAGVTQFPSHSVIEKGQTVTLRCDPISGHDNLYWYRRVMGKEIKFLLHFVKESKQDESGMPNNRFLAERTGGTYSTLKVQPAELEDSGVYFCASSLRKTQNTEAFFGQGTRLTVV.

This clone occurred many times. The read halts 3 residues ahead of the CDR3 end, with the missing end drawn from the germline J gene. The chain is built from TRBV19 and TRBJ1-2; no firm D call. Between the trimmed V and J ends, which lost 5 bases and 4 bases, there was a span of 14 bases. This CDR3 is 14 amino acids long. CDR1 LNHDA and CDR2 SQIVND come from the germline V gene (reference sequence). CDR3 in amino acids: CASSPPGSLYGYTF. The sequenced part of the CDR3 DNA is TGTGCCAGTAGTCCCCCCGGGTCTCTCTATGGC.

This clone was observed many times. From the germline J gene comes the end of the CDR3, since the read stops 3 residues before it. V usage is TRBV29-1 and J usage is TRBJ2-1; D is perhaps TRBD2 (5 bases). V was shortened by 4 bases and J by 6 bases, with 10 bases between the two germline ends. Germline loops: CDR1 SQVTM, CDR2 ANQGSEA. This CDR3 is 12 amino acids long. The CDR3 region is CSVGGFGNEQFF. Incomplete CDR3 DNA: TGCAGCGTTGGAGGGTTTGGCAATGAG.

Many counts were recorded for this clone. The CDR3 sequence: CASSIIGTVTNTEAFF. CDR3 DNA (partial): TGTGCCAGTAGTATAATCGGGACAGTAACGAACACTGAA. The gene calls are TRBV19 and TRBJ1-1; the match to TRBD1 covers 7 bases. The observed sequence ends 3 residues before the CDR3 terminus, with the missing tail filled in from the germline J gene. Germline lookup yields CDR1 LNHDA and CDR2 SQIVND (reference sequence). V lost 2 bases, J lost 1 base, and 7 bases stayed unmatched. The CDR3 runs 16 residues.

This clone has just a few counts. The read terminates 3 residues before the CDR3 end, so the remaining end is supplied by the germline J gene. The J gene is TRBJ2-7, the V gene TRBV19; weak D call: TRBD2 (6 bases). V lost 3 bases, J lost 2 bases, and 14 bases lay in between. Germline CDR1 and CDR2: LNHDA and SQIVND (reference sequence). CDR3 size: 15 residues. The CDR3 loop reads CASSIGLIQPYEQYF. The CDR3 bases that were read are TGTGCCAGTAGTATTGGACTAATTCAACCCTACGAG.

The table lists this clone with many counts. The DNA ends 3 residues before the CDR3 does, and the rest of the CDR3 is filled in from the germline J gene. The chain uses TRBV10-3 and TRBJ2-3; 7 nucleotides match TRBD2. V was clipped by 8 bases and J by 0 bases; unmatched bases: 8. The CDR3 is 15 amino acids. Germline V gives CDR1 ENHRY, CDR2 SYGVKD. The CDR3 DNA, read in part, is TGTGCCATCGGCCAGCGGGACCCTAGCACAGATACG. It specifies CAIGQRDPSTDT. In full, the CDR3 is CAIGQRDPSTDTQYF.

About this clone: The read gets to within 3 residues of the CDR3 end, and the germline J gene fills in the rest. The chain employs TRBV7-2 and TRBJ2-5, with a weak D call TRBD2 (6 bases). The V end was cut by 6 bases, the J end by 4 bases, with 15 bases between. The CDR3 is made up of 14 amino acids. Germline V gives CDR1 SGHTA, CDR2 FQGNSA. CDR3 region: CASRAGYVGETQYF. The covered CDR3 bases are TGTGCCAGCAGGGCGGGATATGTGGGAGAGACC.